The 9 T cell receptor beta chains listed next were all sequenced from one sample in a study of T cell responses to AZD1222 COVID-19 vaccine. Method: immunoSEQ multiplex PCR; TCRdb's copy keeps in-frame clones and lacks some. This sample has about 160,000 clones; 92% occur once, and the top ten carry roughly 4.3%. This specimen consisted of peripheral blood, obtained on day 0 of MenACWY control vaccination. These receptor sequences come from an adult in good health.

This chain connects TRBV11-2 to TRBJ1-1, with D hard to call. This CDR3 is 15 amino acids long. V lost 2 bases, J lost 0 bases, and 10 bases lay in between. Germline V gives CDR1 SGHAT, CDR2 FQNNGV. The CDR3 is CASSLRPLLNTEAFF. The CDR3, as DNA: TGTGCCAGCAGCTTAAGACCGCTTCTGAACACTGAAGCTTTCTTT.

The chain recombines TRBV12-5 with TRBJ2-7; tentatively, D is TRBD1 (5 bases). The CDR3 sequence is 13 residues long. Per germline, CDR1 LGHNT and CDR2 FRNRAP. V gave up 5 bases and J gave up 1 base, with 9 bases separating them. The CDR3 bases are TGTGCTAGTGGTGGGGCCCCATCCTACGAGCAGTACTTC. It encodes CASGGAPSYEQYF.

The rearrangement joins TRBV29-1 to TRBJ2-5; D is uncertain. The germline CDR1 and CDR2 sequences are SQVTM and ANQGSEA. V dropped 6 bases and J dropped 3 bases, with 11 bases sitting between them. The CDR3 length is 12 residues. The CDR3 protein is CSVVATEETQYF. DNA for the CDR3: TGCAGCGTGGTCGCCACGGAAGAGACCCAGTACTTC. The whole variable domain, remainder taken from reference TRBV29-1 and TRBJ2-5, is SAVISQKPSRDICQRGTSLTIQCQVDSQVTMMFWYRQQPGQSLTLIATANQGSEATYESGFVIDKFPISRPNLTFSTLTVSNMSPEDSSIYLCSVVATEETQYFGPGTRLLVL.

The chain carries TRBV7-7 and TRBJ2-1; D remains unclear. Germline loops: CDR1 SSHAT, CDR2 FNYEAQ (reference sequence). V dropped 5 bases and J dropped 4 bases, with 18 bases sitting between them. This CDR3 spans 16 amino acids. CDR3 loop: CASSLLGPQNYNEQFF. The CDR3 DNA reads TGTGCCAGCAGCCTACTCGGACCCCAAAATTACAATGAGCAGTTCTTC.

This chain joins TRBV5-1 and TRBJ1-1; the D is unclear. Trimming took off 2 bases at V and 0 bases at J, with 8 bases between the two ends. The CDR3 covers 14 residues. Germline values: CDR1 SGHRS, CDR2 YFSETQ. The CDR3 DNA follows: TGCGCCAGCAGCTTAAACGGTATGAACACTGAAGCTTTCTTT. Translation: CASSLNGMNTEAFF. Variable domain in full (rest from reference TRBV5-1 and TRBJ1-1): KAGVTQTPRYLIKTRGQQVTLSCSPISGHRSVSWYQQTPGQGLQFLFEYFSETQRNKGNFPGRFSGRQFSNSRSEMNVSTLELGDSALYLCASSLNGMNTEAFFGQGTRLTVV.

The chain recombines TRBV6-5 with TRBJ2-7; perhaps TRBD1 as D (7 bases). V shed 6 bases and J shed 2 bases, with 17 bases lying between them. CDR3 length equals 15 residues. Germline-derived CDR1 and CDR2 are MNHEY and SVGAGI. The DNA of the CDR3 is TGTGCCAGCAGACCTTCCCCAGGGGGGCCCTACGAGCAGTACTTC. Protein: CASRPSPGGPYEQYF.

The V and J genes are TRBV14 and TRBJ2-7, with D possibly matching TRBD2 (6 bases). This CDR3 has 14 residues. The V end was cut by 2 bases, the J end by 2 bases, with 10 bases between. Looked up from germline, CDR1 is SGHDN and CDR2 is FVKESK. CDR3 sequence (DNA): TGTGCCAGCAGCCAACTTAGCGGTACCTACGAGCAGTACTTC. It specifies CASSQLSGTYEQYF.

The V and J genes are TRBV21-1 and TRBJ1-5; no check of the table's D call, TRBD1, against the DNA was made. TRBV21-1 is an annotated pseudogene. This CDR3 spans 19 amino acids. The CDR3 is CATRAIRVLDRDSNQPQHF. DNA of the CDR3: TGTGCCACCAGGGCGATACGAGTATTAGACAGGGATAGCAATCAGCCCCAGCATTTT.

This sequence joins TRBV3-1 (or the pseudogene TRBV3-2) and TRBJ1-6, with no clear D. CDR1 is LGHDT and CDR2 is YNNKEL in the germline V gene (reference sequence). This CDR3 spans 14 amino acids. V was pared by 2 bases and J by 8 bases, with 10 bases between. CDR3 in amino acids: CASSQSGEYSPLHF. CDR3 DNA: TGTGCCAGCAGCCAATCCGGAGAGTATTCACCCCTCCACTTT.